This T cell receptor beta chain emerged from a study of blood T cells in healthy people across ages. Study-wide points: Age brought a roughly linear fall in TCR beta diversity measured per million T cells.

Primed by a sample-barcoded 5' primer and a J-beta primer mix, a second PCR proceeded for 7 to 11 cycles. TCRdb fed the 5' RACE reads into MiXCR, producing one record per CDR3 protein. Of about 1,600,000 distinct CDR3 sequences listed, 40% to 50% are singletons. Each sample used at least 7 million PBMCs. V was pared by 4 bases and J by 5 bases, with 11 bases between. This CDR3 comprises 13 residues. This clonotype was seen only a few times. What it recognizes is unknown. What was sequenced was blood. The sequence derives from a young woman in good health. J is TRBJ1-2 and V is TRBV12-3 or TRBV12-4; D gene uncertain. CDR3 nucleotide sequence: TGTGCCAGCAGTTCGCCGATTGAGTATGGCTACACCTTC. Amino acid sequence: CASSSPIEYGYTF.